This TCR beta chain is drawn from a study of blood T cell repertoires in COVID-19. Using immunoSEQ multiplex PCR, the repertoire was profiled, and TCRdb retains in-frame clones only, with some absent. The sample comprises under 200,000 clones, about four fifths of which are singletons, and approximately 7.6% rests with the top ten. The CDR3 covers 16 residues. Unmatched junction bases numbered 4, after V lost 4 bases and J lost 2 bases. The germline CDR1 and CDR2 sequences are MNHEY and SVGAGI. The chain combines TRBV6-5 with TRBJ2-1; 11 bases are shared with TRBD2. The receptor comes from a woman aged 55-69 years with COVID-19, enrolled during active disease. The sample taken for sequencing was peripheral blood. The CDR3 is CASSSGTSGTYNEQFF. The CDR3 region has the DNA TGTGCCAGCAGTTCCGGGACTAGCGGTACCTACAATGAGCAGTTCTTC.